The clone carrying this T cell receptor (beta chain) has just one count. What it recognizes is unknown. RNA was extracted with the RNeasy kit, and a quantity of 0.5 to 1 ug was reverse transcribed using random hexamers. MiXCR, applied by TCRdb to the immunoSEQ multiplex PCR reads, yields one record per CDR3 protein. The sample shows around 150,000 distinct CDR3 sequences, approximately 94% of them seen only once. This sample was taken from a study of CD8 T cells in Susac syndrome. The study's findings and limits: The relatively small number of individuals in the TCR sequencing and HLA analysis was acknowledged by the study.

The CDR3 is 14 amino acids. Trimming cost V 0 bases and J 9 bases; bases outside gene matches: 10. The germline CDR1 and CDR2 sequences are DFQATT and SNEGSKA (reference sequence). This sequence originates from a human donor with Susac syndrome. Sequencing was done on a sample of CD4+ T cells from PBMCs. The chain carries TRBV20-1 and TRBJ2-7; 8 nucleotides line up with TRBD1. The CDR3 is CSARDPDRDGGQYF. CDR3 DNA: TGCAGTGCTAGAGACCCGGACAGGGACGGGGGGCAGTACTTC.